The text below deals with one T cell receptor (beta chain). This clone was detected once. What this receptor recognizes is not known. Base qualities are not provided; no much larger clone lies one nucleotide away. The data were taken from a study of PD-L1 blockade in urothelial cancer (dated by TCRdb to 2016 to 2017). For the wider study: Every patient began therapy around 2014 and was given atezolizumab 1,200 mg intravenously every 3 weeks. Pretreatment tumor samples, along with matched peripheral blood collected serially before and after atezolizumab treatment, underwent TCR sequencing. Durable clinical benefit was achieved by nine patients and was not achieved by 20 patients. Around 29 patients had pretreatment blood TCR-seq, 24 had at least one posttreatment blood collection, and 24 had tumor TCR-seq. About 90% of the roughly 30 patients were identified as males with urothelial cancer of bladder origin, and a prior smoking history was reported by 18 of 29 patients. Progression-free survival longer than 6 months counted as durable clinical benefit, and TCR features were additionally tested against both progression-free and overall survival. The study was an exploratory multi-omic analysis of somatic, immune and clinical correlates of response to PD-L1 blockade with atezolizumab in urothelial cancer. Blood samples gave a median of 141,255 T cells and approximately 80,000 unique TCRs, with a median clonality of approximately 0.08. Patients had an ECOG performance status of 0 or 1 and had received between 0 and 3 prior chemotherapy regimens. Blood samples were analyzed at two time points: 3 weeks after treatment start (second dose) and 6 weeks after treatment start. Whole exome sequencing and RNA sequencing of pretreatment tumors were performed alongside TCR sequencing in the same patients. Results and caveats for the whole study, not just this receptor: Small sample size (n ≈ 28) and many exploratory analyses mean the results are intended to be hypothesis-generating. Improved progression-free and overall survival was found to be associated with pretreatment peripheral blood TCR clonality below the median. Greater expansion of tumor-associated TCR clones in peripheral blood 3 weeks after the start of treatment was observed in patients with durable benefit (n of about 20, p = 0.022).

To estimate absolute template abundance from read counts, synthetic TCR analog templates were spiked into each PCR. TCRbeta CDR3 regions were amplified from genomic DNA with bias-controlled V and J gene primers using the immunoSEQ assay. Sequencing of rearranged TCRbeta segments was done at approximately 20X coverage. Under the source paper's analysis protocol: Sequencing errors were corrected by clustering and CDR3s were annotated against IMGT to assign V, D and J genes. Downstream analyses used only productive TCRbeta rearrangements and left out out-of-frame or stop-codon sequences. Clonality was computed as one minus Shannon entropy normalized by the log of the number of unique productive sequences. Clones differing between time points or between blood and tumor were identified by Fisher's exact test with Benjamini-Hochberg correction at adjusted p below 0.01. TCRdb mirrors the immuneACCESS table, restricted to in-frame sequences. Some clones are absent from its copies; in checked studies, under half trace to an unresolved V gene, and the reason for the others is unknown. Clone size and the V and J calls come from that table; the DNA yielded D and trimming. The sample table contains 40,000 to 45,000 clones; only one count was recorded for approximately 90% of them. Roughly an eighth of the sample belongs to the ten largest clones.

V gives up 6 bases and J gives up 2 bases, and the segment between their germline ends measures 19 bases. CDR1 and CDR2, per the germline V gene (reference sequence), are LNHDA and SQIVND. Counted from cysteine to phenylalanine, this CDR3 has 16 amino acids. CDR3 DNA is the only sequence kept; it has 48 bases, read in frame from the first base. The cohort comprised around 30 patients with locally advanced or metastatic urothelial carcinoma treated at Memorial Sloan Kettering on a trial protocol. Peripheral blood mononuclear cells were collected pretreatment and during treatment, with between 1 and 8 total time points per patient. The Qiagen DNeasy Blood extraction kit was used to purify genomic DNA from total PBMCs and from tumor samples. PBMCs were collected pretreatment and during treatment and were isolated and stored as previously described.

The sequenced sample was PBMCs, obtained around atezolizumab (anti-PD-L1) treatment. The receptor was isolated from a woman in her sixties with urothelial cancer. The V and J segments used are TRBV19 and TRBJ2-5, with no confidently assigned D gene. The CDR3 region reads CASSLAFAEIQETQYF. The DNA is as follows: TGTGCCAGTAGCCTCGCCTTTGCGGAGATACAAGAGACCCAGTACTTC.